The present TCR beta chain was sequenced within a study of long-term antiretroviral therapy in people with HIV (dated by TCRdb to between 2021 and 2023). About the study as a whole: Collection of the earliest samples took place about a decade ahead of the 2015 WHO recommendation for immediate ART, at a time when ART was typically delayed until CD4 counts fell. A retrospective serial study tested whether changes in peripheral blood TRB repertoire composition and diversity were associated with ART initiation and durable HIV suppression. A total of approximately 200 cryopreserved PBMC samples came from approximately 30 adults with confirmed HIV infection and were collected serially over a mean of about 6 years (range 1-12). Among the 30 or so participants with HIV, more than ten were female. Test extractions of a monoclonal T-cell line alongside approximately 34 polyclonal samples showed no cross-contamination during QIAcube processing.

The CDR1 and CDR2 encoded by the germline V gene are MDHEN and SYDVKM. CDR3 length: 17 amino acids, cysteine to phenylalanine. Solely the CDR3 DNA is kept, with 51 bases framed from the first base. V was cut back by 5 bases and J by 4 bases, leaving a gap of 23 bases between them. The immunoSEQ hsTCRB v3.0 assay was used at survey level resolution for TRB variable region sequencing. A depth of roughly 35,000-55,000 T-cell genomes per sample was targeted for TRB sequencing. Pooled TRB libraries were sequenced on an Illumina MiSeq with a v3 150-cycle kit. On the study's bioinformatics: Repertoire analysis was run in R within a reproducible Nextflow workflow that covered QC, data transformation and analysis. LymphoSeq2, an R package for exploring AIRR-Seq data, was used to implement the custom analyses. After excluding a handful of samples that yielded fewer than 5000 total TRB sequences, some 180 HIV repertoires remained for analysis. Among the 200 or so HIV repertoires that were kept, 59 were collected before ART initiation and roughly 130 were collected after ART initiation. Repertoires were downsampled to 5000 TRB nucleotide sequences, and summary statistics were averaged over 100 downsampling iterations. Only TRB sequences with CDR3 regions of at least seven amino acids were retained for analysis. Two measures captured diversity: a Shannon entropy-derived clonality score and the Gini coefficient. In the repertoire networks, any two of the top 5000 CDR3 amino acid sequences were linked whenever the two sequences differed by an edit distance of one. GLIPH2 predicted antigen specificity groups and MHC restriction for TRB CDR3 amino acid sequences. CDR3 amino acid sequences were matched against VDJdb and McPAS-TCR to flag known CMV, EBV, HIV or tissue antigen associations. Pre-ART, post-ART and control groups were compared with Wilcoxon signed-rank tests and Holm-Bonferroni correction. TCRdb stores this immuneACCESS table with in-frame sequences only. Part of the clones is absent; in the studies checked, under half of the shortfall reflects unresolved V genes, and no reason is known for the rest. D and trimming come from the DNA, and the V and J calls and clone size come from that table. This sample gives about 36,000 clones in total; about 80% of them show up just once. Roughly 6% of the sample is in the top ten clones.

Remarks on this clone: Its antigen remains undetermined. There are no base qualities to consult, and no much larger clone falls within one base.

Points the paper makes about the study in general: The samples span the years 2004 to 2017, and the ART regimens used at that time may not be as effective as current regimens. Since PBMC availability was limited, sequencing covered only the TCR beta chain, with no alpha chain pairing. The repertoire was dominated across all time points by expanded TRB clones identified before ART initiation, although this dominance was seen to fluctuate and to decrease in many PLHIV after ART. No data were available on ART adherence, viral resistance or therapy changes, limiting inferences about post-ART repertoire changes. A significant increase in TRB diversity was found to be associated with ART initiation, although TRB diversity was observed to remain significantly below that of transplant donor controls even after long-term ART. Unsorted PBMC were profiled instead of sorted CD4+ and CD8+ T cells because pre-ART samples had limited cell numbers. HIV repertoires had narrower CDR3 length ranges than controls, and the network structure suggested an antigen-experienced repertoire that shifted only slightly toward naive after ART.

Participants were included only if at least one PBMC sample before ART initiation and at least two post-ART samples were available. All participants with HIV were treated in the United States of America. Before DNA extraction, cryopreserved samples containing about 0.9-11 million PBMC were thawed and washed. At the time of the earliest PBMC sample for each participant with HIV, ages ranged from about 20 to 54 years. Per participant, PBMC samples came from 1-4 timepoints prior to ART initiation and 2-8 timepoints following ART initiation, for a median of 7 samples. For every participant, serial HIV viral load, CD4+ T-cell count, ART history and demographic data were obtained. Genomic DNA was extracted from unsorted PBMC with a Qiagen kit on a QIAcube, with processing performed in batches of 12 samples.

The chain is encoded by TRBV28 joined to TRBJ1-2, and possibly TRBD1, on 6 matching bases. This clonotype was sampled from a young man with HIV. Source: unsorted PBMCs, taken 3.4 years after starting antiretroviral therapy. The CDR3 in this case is CASSPTGGRLLFYGYTF. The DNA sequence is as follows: TGTGCCAGCAGTCCTACGGGGGGCAGGCTTCTCTTCTATGGCTACACCTTC.